This T cell receptor (beta chain) was sequenced in a study of shared clonotypes between healthy human individuals. Profiling relied on immunoSEQ multiplex PCR, and the TCRdb table lists in-frame clones only, not all of them. The sample has 650,000 to 800,000 clones; around 70% are singletons. Sequenced material: memory CD4+ T cells sorted from blood. Noted subset: CD45RA-negative fraction. The TCR comes from a woman in her 30s in good health.

The CDR3 loop is CASSPIGTAAQQYF. In DNA, the CDR3 is TGTGCCAGCTCACCAATAGGGACCGCCGCTCAGCAGTACTTC. The V and J genes are TRBV18 and TRBJ2-7; possibly TRBD1 or TRBD2 for D (5 bases each). The CDR3 has 14 amino acids. Germline CDR1 and CDR2: KGHSH and LQKENI. V was trimmed by 2 bases and J by 8 bases, leaving 16 bases between them.